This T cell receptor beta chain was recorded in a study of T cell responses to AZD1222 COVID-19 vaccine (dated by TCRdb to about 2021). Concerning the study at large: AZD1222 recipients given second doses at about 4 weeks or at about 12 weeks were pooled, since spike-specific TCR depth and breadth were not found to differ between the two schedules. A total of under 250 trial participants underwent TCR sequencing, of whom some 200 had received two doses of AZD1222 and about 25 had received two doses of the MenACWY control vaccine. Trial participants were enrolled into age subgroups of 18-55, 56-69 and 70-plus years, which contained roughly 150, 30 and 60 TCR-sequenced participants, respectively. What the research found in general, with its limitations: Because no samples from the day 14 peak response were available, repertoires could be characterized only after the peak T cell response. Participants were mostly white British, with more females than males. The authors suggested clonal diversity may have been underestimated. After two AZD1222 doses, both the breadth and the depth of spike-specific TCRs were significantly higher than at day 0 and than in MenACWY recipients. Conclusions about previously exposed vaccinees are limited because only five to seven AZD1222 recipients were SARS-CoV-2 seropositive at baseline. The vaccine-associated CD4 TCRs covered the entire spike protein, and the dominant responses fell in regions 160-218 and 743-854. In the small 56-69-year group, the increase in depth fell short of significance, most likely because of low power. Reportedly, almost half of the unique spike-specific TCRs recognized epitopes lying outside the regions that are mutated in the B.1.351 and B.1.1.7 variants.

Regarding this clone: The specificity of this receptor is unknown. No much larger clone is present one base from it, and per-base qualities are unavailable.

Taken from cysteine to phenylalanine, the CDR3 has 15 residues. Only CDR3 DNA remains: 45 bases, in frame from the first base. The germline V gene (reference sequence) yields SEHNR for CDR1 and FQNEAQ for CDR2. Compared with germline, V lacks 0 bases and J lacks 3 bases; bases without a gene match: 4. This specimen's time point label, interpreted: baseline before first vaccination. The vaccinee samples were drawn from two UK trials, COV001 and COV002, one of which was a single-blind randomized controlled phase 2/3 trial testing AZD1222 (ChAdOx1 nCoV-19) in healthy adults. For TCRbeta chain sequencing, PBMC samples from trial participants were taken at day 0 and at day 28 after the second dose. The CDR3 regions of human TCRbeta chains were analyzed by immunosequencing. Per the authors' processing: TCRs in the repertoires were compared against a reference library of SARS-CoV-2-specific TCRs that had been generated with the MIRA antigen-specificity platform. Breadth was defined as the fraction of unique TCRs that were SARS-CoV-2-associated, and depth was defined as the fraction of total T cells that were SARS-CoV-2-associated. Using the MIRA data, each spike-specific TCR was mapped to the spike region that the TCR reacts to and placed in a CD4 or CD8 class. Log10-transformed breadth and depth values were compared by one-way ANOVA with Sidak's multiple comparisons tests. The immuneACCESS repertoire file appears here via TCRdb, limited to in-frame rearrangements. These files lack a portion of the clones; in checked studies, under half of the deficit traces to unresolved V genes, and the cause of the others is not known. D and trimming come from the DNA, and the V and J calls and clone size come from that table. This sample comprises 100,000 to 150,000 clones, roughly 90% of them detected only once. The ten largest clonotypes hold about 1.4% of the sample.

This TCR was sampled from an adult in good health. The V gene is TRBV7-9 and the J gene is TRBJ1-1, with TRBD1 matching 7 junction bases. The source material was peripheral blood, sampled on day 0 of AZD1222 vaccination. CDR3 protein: CASSLAGQSYTEAFF. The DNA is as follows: TGTGCCAGCAGCTTAGCGGGACAGAGTTACACTGAAGCTTTCTTT.